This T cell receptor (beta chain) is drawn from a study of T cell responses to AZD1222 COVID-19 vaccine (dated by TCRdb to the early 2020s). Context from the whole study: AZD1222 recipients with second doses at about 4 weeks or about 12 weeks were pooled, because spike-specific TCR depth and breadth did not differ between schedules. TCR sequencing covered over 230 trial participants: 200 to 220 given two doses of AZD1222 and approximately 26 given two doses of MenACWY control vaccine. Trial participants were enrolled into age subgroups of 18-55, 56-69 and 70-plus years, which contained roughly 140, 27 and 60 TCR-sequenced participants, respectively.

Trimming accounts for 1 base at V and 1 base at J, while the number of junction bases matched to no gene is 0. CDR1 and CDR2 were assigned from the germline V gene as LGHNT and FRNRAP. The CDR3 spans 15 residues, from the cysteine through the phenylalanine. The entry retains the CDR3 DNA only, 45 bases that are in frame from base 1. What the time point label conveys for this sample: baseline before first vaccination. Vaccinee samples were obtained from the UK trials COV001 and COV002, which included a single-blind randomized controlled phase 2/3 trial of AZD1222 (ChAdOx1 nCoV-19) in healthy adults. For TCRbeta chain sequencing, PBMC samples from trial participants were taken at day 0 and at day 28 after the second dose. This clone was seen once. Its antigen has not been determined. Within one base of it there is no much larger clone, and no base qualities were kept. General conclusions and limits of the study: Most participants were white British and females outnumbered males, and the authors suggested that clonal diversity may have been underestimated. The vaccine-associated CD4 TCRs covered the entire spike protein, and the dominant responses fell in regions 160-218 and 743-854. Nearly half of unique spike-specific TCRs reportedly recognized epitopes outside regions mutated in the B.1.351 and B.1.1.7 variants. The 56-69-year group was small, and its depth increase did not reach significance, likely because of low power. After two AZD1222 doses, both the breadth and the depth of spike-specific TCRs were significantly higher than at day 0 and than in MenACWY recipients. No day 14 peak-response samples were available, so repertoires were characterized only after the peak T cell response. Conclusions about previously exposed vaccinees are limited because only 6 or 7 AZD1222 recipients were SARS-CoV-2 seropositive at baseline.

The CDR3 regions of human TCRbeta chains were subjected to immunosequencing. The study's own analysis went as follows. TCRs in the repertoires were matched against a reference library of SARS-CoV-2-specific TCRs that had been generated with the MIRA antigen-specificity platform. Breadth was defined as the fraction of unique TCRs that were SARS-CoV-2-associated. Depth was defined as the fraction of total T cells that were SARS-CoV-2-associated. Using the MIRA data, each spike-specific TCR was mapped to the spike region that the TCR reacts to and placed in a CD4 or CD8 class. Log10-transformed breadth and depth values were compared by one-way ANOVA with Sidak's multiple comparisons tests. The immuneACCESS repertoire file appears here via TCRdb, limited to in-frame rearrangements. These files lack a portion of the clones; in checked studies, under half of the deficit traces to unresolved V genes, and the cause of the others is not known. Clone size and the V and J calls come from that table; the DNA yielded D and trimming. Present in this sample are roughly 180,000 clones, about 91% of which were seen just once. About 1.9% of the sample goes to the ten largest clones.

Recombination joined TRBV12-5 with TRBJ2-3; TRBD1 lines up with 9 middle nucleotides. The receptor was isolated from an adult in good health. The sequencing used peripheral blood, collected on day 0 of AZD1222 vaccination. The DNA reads TGTGCTAGTGGTTTGGGGGACAGGGGCACAGATACGCAGTATTTT. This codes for CASGLGDRGTDTQYF.